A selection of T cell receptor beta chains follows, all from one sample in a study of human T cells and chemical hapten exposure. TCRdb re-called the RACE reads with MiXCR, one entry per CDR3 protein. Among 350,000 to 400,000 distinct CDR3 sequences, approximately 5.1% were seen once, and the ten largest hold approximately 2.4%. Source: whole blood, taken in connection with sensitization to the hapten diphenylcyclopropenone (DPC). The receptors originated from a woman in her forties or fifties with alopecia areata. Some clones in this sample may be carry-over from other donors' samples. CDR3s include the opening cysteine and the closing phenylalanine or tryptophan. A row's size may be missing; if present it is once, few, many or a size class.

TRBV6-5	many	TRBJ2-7	CASSYAPTYEQYF
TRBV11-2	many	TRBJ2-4	CASSAYTGKRGKNIQYF
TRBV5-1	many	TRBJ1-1	CASSSQGQETEAFF
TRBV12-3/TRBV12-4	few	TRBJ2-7	CASSSAPAYEQYF
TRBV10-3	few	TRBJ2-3	CAIGLAGGSTDTQYF
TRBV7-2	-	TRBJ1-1	CASSYYRGVSPEAFF
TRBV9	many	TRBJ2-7	CASSRLDLTSSFSYEQYF
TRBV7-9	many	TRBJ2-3	CASSPHAGPDTQYF
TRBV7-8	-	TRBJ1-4	CASSSGRVPTNEKLFF
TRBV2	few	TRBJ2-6	CASSERVGANVLTF
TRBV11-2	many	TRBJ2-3	CASSPGEWPDTQYF
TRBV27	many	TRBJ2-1	CASSSTYNEQFF
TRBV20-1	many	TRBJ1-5	CSARDKGQPQHF
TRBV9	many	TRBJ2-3	CASSVDGGDTQYF
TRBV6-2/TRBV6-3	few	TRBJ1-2	CASSEARVYGYTF
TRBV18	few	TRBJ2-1	CASSRGTSGPSYNEQFF
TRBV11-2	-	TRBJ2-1	CASSLGRGNEQFF
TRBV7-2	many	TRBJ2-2	CASSPRDRGDTGELFF
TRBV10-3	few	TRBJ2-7	CAISESVSSYEQYF
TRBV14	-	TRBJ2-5	CASSPLRDRVNGETQYF
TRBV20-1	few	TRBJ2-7	CSAREREHEQYF
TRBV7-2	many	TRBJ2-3	CASSLDLWGSTDTQYF
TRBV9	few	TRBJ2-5	CASSNGPRGETQYF
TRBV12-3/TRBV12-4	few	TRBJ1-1	CASSPRGSEEAFF
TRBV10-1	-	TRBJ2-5	CASPLASEETQYF
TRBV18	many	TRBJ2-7	CATRTDTLYEQYF
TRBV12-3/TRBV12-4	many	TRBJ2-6	CASSFGSSGANVLTF
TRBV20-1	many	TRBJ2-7	CSATSTLGGYEQYF
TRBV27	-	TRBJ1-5	CASARTLSNQPQHF
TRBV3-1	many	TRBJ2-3	CASSQELDRGFHTQYF
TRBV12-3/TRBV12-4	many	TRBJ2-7	CATTGQDSYEQYF
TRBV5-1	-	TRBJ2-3	CASSILRGGLTDTQYF
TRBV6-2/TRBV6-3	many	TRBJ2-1	CASVAGVNNEQFF
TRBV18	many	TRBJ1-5	CASSPPGQNQPQHF
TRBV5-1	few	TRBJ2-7	CASTSPGTVRGEQYF
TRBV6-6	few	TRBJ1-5	CASNGQTLNQPQHF
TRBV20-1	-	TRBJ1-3	CSAEGDSGNTIYF
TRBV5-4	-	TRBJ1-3	CASSIGTGGHSGNTIYF
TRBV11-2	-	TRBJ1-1	CASSLAPFGDGGEAFF
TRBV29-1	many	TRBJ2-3	CSYLGEFSTDTQYF
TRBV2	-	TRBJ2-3	CASIGTLTRTDTQYF
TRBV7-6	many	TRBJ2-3	CASSPTGHGTDTQYF
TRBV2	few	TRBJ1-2	CASSVKRTGGDYGYTF
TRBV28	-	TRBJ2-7	CASSDPGGSYEQYF
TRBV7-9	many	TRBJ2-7	CASSAEVYEQYF
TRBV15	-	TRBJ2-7	CATSTGLAGVPPHEQYF
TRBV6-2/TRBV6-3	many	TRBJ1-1	CASSYSGDGRTEAFF
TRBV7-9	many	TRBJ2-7	CASSSPSEGYEQYF
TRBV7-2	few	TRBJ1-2	CASSSSAGTVPYYGYTF
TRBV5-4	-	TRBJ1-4	CASSLEGITEKLFF
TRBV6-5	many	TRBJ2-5	CASRKRREETQYF
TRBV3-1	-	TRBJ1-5	CASSQDVTQPQHF
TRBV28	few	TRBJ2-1	CASSTRGYNEQFF